Presented here are 22 T cell receptor beta chains from one specimen sequenced in a study of technical replicates of blood from a handful of donors. Clones were read by immunoSEQ multiplex PCR, and TCRdb kept only the in-frame ones, dropping some. Of about 75,000 clones detected, about 90% appear once; the ten largest clones hold 0.35% to 0.45%. The sequenced sample consisted of T cells isolated from PBMCs. The receptors come from a human donor in good health.

The chain uses TRBV30 and TRBJ2-2, with D maybe TRBD2 (6 bases). V lost 6 bases and J 3 bases, leaving 17 bases between the germline ends. Germline V CDR1 and CDR2: GTSNPN, SVGIG (reference sequence). The CDR3 totals 15 residues. This CDR3 reads CACLPGLHYTGELFF. CDR3 sequence (DNA): TGTGCCTGCCTCCCGGGACTTCATTACACCGGGGAGCTGTTTTTT.

The chain has TRBV27 and TRBJ2-1, with TRBD2 matching over 8 bases. V gave up 2 bases and J gave up 9 bases; unmatched junction bases: 12. The CDR3 has 16 amino acids. The V gene's germline CDR1 is MNHEY and CDR2 SMNVEV (reference sequence). The CDR3 reads CASSLVTGRVIGEQFF. The CDR3 nucleotides are TGTGCCAGCAGTTTAGTCACCGGGAGGGTTATCGGTGAGCAGTTCTTC.

This sequence joins TRBV11-2 and TRBJ2-7; 7 bases are a match to TRBD2. Trimming cost V 8 bases and J 6 bases; bases outside gene matches: 13. This CDR3 spans 14 amino acids. Germline loops: CDR1 SGHAT, CDR2 FQNNGV. The chain's CDR3 is CASSLWGGFGEQYF. The CDR3 region has the DNA TGTGCCAGCTCCCTCTGGGGAGGGTTCGGCGAGCAGTACTTC.

J is TRBJ1-4 and V is TRBV7-8; 9 nucleotides agree with TRBD1. The CDR3 extends over 14 amino acids. Germline V gene lookup returns CDR1 SGHVS and CDR2 FQNEAQ. The junction had 6 bases not matched to a gene; V was cut back by 8 bases and J by 5 bases. CDR3: CASGLGTGNEKLFF. The CDR3 nucleotides are TGTGCCAGCGGGTTAGGGACAGGGAATGAAAAACTGTTTTTT.

This clone has only one observation. The rearrangement joins TRBV11-2 to TRBJ2-7; no firm D call. Per the germline V gene, CDR1 is SGHAT and CDR2 is FQNNGV. Trimming shortened V by 1 base and J by 2 bases, and 9 bases separated the two germline ends. The CDR3 has 14 amino acids. The CDR3, as DNA: TGTGCCAGCAGCTTAGTCCCAGAGGCCTACGAGCAGTACTTC. Translated, it gives CASSLVPEAYEQYF.

In its sample, this clone was seen once. This chain joins TRBV2 and TRBJ2-3; D might be TRBD1 (5 bases). The CDR3 is 11 residues long. The germline CDR1 and CDR2 sequences are SNHLY and FYNNEI. The germline V and J ends were trimmed by 6 bases and 15 bases, with 16 bases remaining between them. The CDR3 spells CASSQGVVAYF. CDR3 DNA: TGTGCCAGCAGCCAAGGGGTAGTCGCCTATTTT.

This sequence joins TRBV7-9 and TRBJ2-1, with unresolved D. Trimming stripped 3 bases from V and 7 bases from J, with 13 bases between. Germline V gives CDR1 SEHNR, CDR2 FQNEAQ (reference sequence). The CDR3 contains 14 residues. The CDR3 region has the DNA TGTGCCAGCAGCTTTAAGGAGTTCTGGAATGAGCAGTTCTTC. This encodes CASSFKEFWNEQFF.

The rearrangement links TRBV29-1 to TRBJ2-1; maybe TRBD1 (6 bases). The germline CDR1 and CDR2 sequences are SQVTM and ANQGSEA. The CDR3 totals 12 residues. Trimming cost V 7 bases and J 7 bases, with 14 bases left between them. The CDR3 loop is CSDLTGWNEQFF. The CDR3 DNA is TGCAGCGATCTCACAGGGTGGAATGAGCAGTTCTTC.

The V gene is TRBV5-1, the J gene TRBJ2-1; 8 positions match TRBD2. The CDR3 consists of 16 residues. With 0 bases clipped from V and 3 bases from J, the junction kept 5 bases outside the gene matches. Germline values: CDR1 SGHRS, CDR2 YFSETQ. The CDR3 coding sequence is TGCGCCAGCAGCTTGGAGGCGGGAGGCTTCTACAATGAGCAGTTCTTC. Amino acids: CASSLEAGGFYNEQFF.

This clone was detected once. The DNA for the CDR3 is TGTGCCAGCAGCCCGACAGGAGGAGTGGGTGAAAAACTGTTTTTT. Translating gives CASSPTGGVGEKLFF. The J gene is TRBJ1-4, the V gene TRBV7-9, with a possible D match to TRBD1 (6 bases). Trimming removed 5 bases from V and 7 bases from J, with 17 bases in between. This CDR3 is built from 15 residues. Germline CDR1 and CDR2: SEHNR and FQNEAQ (reference sequence).

V and J are TRBV2 and TRBJ1-5; no reliable D call. Germline CDR1 is SNHLY and CDR2 is FYNNEI. The CDR3 is 14 amino acids. With 0 bases removed from V and 1 base from J, the gap between germline ends came to 4 bases. The CDR3 nucleotides read TGTGCCAGCAGTGAAGCTATAAGCAATCAGCCCCAGCATTTT. The encoded protein is CASSEAISNQPQHF.

J is TRBJ2-7 and V is TRBV6-6, with D possibly TRBD1 on 7 matching bases. The V gene's germline CDR1 is MNHNY and CDR2 SVGAGI (reference sequence). V was shortened by 6 bases and J by 4 bases, with 10 bases between the two germline ends. CDR3 length: 12 amino acids. The DNA for the CDR3 is TGTGCCAGCAGCCAGGGGGGATACGAGCAGTACTTC. Translated, it gives CASSQGGYEQYF.

V gene TRBV19 combines with J gene TRBJ1-4; perhaps TRBD1 as D (6 bases). V lost 5 bases and J 5 bases, leaving 15 bases between the germline ends. This CDR3 comprises 15 residues. Germline V lookup: CDR1 LNHDA, CDR2 SQIVND (reference sequence). DNA for the CDR3: TGTGCCAGTAGTGGGGCGACAAGGGGGAATGAAAAACTGTTTTTT. Its translation is CASSGATRGNEKLFF.

This sequence joins TRBV6-4 and TRBJ2-7; 8 nucleotides agree with TRBD1. The V and J ends lost 3 bases and 0 bases, in that order; junction bases with no gene match: 10. Germline CDR1 MRHNA, CDR2 SNTAGT. CDR3 length: 17 residues. In DNA, the CDR3 is TGTGCCAGCAGTGAAGTAGTAAGGACAGGGCTCTCCTACGAGCAGTACTTC. Amino acid sequence: CASSEVVRTGLSYEQYF.

V gene TRBV14 combines with J gene TRBJ2-2; D not certain. V lost 0 bases and J 3 bases, leaving 8 bases between the germline ends. CDR1 SGHDN and CDR2 FVKESK come from the germline V gene. The CDR3 extends over 15 amino acids. CDR3: CASSQDTVYTGELFF. CDR3 nucleotide sequence: TGTGCCAGCAGCCAAGACACAGTCTACACCGGGGAGCTGTTTTTT.

This chain connects TRBV4-1 to TRBJ1-1; TRBD1 aligns across 7 bases. V dropped 3 bases and J dropped 0; count of bases not matched to a gene: 4. Germline-derived CDR1 and CDR2 are MGHRA and YSYEKL. The CDR3 has 15 residues. CDR3 region: CASSQAGQMNTEAFF. The CDR3, as DNA: TGCGCCAGCAGCCAGGCGGGACAGATGAACACTGAAGCTTTCTTT.

This sequence joins TRBV18 and TRBJ2-7; no firm D call. The germline V gene encodes CDR1 KGHSH and CDR2 LQKENI. The CDR3 sequence is 13 residues long. V gave up 1 base and J gave up 5 bases, with 9 bases separating them. CDR3 loop: CASSPLESHEQYF. CDR3 nucleotides: TGTGCCAGCTCACCACTGGAGTCTCACGAGCAGTACTTC.

The chain links TRBV2 to TRBJ2-1; 9 bases map to TRBD2. Germline loops: CDR1 SNHLY, CDR2 FYNNEI. The CDR3 covers 15 residues. Trimming took 6 bases from V and 5 from J; bases not matched to a gene: 8. CDR3 nucleotides: TGTGCCAGCAGCGGTCTAGCGGGGATCGACAATGAGCAGTTCTTC. It is translated as CASSGLAGIDNEQFF.

The chain combines TRBV10-3 with TRBJ2-1, with 9 bases fitting TRBD2. V was pared by 3 bases and J by 2 bases, with 2 bases of the junction left unmatched. Germline V gene sequence: CDR1 ENHRY, CDR2 SYGVKD. The CDR3 consists of 15 residues. The CDR3 sequence: CAISDQRGAYNEQFF. The CDR3 DNA sequence: TGTGCCATCAGTGACCAGCGGGGGGCCTACAATGAGCAGTTCTTC.

The chain is built from TRBV28 and TRBJ1-2; 9 nucleotides match TRBD1. V was clipped by 6 bases and J by 6 bases; unmatched bases: 14. The CDR3 runs to 16 residues. Germline CDR1 MDHEN, CDR2 SYDVKM. Here the CDR3 reads CASSHEIGQGIHGYTF. The CDR3 DNA sequence: TGTGCCAGCAGCCACGAAATTGGACAGGGGATTCATGGCTACACCTTC.

The chain combines TRBV28 with TRBJ2-5; D is perhaps TRBD2 (5 bases). The CDR3 extends over 13 amino acids. Per the germline V gene, CDR1 is MDHEN and CDR2 is SYDVKM. Trimming shortened V by 2 bases and J by 2 bases, and 6 bases separated the two germline ends. CDR3 sequence: CASSLKRQETQYF. CDR3 bases: TGTGCCAGCAGTTTAAAGCGGCAAGAGACCCAGTACTTC.

This chain links TRBV4-1 with TRBJ2-2, with a possible D match to TRBD2 (7 bases). The germline gives CDR1 MGHRA, CDR2 YSYEKL. The CDR3 sequence is 15 residues long. The V end lost 4 bases, the J end lost 5 bases, and 14 bases lay between the germline ends. The CDR3 sequence is CASSPGGGGTGELFF. The CDR3 coding sequence is TGCGCCAGCAGCCCCGGGGGAGGGGGGACCGGGGAGCTGTTTTTT.